This T cell receptor beta chain was identified in a study of glioma-infiltrating T cells after dendritic cell vaccination (dated by TCRdb to between 2015 and 2016). With regard to the full study: The cohort included some 15 glioblastoma patients drawn from Phase I and II dendritic cell vaccination trials, of whom 9 were newly diagnosed and 6 had recurrent disease. Survival after dendritic cell vaccination was correlated with TCR sequencing metrics such as TIL content and the overlap between tumor and blood repertoires. In glioblastoma patients vaccinated with dendritic cells, deep sequencing of TCR beta CDR3 regions served to measure tumor-infiltrating lymphocyte content and to compare repertoires between tumor and blood. The vaccine was prepared from monocyte-derived dendritic cells that were cultured for about 7 days with IL-4 and GM-CSF and then pulsed overnight with autologous tumor lysate. Patients received autologous tumor lysate-pulsed dendritic cell vaccination between about 2002 and 2013. Each patient got three intradermal injections of the dendritic cell vaccine, spaced at biweekly intervals, in the arm below the axilla.

Paper-wide results and their limitations: No direct relationship between TCR clonality and survival was found, suggesting a diverse polyclonal response may matter. The cohort was small and heterogeneous, few patients had complete blood and tumor sets, and even fewer had initial-recurrent tumor pairs. The three-group TCR overlap response model was characterized as speculative, and prospective validation of the model was stated to be required. Higher estimated pretreatment TIL content predicted longer time to progression and overall survival after dendritic cell vaccination.

Using the immunoSEQ assay, TCRB CDR3 regions were amplified from approximately 2 micrograms of genomic DNA, or from all available DNA when less than that was on hand. The multiplex PCR relied on 60 forward primers for TCR V beta segments and 13 reverse primers for J beta segments. To estimate the number of reads per starting template, synthetic control templates were added to each sample at limiting dilution. Reads of 87 bp were generated by sequencing on the Illumina HiSeq System. As for the original processing: PCR and sequencing errors were removed by a nearest neighbor algorithm that merged closely related sequences. TCR overlap was measured as the percentage of unique tumor TCR beta sequences that were also present in the peripheral blood of the same patient. The table comes from immuneACCESS by way of TCRdb, which keeps in-frame sequences with V and J called. Part of the clones is missing from these tables; in studies checked, under half for an unresolved V gene and the rest for unknown reasons. That table is the source of V, J and clone size, and D and trimming were worked out from the DNA. Present in this sample are about 82,000 clones, around 90% of which were seen just once. The ten largest clones take up approximately 2.9% of the sample.

Selection of patients required sufficient residual fresh-frozen tumor tissue and over two years of available survival data. An isocitrate dehydrogenase mutation was not carried by any of the glioblastoma patients, although molecular status was otherwise variable. PBMC were collected before vaccination, two weeks after the third vaccination, and at tumor progression if tumor progression occurred. The Qiagen DNeasy Blood extraction Kit was used for extraction of genomic DNA. Concerning this clone itself: The antigen it binds to is not known. No base qualities exist here, and no much larger clone lies one base off it.

Including cysteine and phenylalanine, the CDR3 has 17 amino acids. The entry retains the CDR3 DNA only, 51 bases that are in frame from base 1. Taken from the germline V gene, the CDR1 and CDR2 loops are SGHRS and YFSETQ. V ends up 0 bases short and J 0 bases short, with an unmatched junction base count of 5. The material was blood, obtained before dendritic cell vaccination. The chain is assembled from TRBV5-1 and TRBJ2-2; TRBD1 lines up with 7 middle nucleotides. This sequence was found in a human donor with glioblastoma. The nucleotide sequence is given as TGCGCCAGCAGCTTGGTCCCGGGACAGACGAACACCGGGGAGCTGTTTTTT. Its protein is CASSLVPGQTNTGELFF.